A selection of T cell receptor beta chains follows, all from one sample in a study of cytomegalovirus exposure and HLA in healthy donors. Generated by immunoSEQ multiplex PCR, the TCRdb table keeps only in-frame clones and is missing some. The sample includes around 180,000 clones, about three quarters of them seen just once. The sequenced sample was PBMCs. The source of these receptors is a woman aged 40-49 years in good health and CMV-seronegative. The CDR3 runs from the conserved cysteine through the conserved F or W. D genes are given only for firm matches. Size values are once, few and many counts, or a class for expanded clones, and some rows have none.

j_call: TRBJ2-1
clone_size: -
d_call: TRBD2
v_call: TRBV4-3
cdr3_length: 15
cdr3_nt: TGCGCCAGCAGCCAAGAACCTAGCGGCCACAATGAGCAGTTCTTC
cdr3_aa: CASSQEPSGHNEQFF

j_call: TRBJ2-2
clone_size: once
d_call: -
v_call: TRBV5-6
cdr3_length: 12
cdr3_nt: TGTGCCAGCAGCCTGGAGGAGGCGGAGCTGTTTTTT
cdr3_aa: CASSLEEAELFF

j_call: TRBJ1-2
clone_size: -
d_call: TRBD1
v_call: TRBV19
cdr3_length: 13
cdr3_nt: TGTGCCACCAGGACAGGGGGGAACTATGGCTACACCTTC
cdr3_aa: CATRTGGNYGYTF

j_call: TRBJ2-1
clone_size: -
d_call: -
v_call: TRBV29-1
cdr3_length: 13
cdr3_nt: TGCAGCGTCCCCTCCCAGGCGGGCCGTGAGCAGTTCTTC
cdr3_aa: CSVPSQAGREQFF

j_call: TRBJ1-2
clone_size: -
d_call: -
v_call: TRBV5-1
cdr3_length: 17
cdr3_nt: TGCGCCAGCAGGGTGGGTGGCAGCGGTGCGCCCTCAGGTGGCTACACCTTC
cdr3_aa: CASRVGGSGAPSGGYTF

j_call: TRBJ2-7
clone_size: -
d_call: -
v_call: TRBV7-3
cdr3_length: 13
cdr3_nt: TGTGCCAGCAGCTTCCAGGGAGGCGGCGAGCAGTACTTC
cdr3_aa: CASSFQGGGEQYF

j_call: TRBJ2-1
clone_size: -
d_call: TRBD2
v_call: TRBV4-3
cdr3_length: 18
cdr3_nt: TGCGCCAGCAGCTTGGGAGCGGGACTAGCGGGAGGCCGTCATGAGCAGTTCTTC
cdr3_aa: CASSLGAGLAGGRHEQFF

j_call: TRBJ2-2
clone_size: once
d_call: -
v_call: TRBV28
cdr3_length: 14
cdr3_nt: TGTGCCAGCACCAAGACGGGGTTCACCGGGGAGCTGTTTTTT
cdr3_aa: CASTKTGFTGELFF

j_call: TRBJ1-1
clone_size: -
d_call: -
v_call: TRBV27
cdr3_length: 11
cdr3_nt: TGTGCCAGCGGCCGGGAGTCTGAAGCTTTCTTT
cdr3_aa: CASGRESEAFF

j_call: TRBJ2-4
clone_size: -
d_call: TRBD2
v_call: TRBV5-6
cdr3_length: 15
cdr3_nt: TGTGCCAGCAGCTTCGGGGGAGGGATCAAAAACATTCAGTACTTC
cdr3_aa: CASSFGGGIKNIQYF

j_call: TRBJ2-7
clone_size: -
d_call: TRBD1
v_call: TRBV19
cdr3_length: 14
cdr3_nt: TGTGCCAGTAGTGGAAGGACAGGGTCCTACGAGCAGTACTTC
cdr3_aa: CASSGRTGSYEQYF

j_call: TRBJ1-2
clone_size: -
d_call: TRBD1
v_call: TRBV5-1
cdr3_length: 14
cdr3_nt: TGCGCCAGCAGCGGCGGGACAGGGCGCGATGGCTACACCTTC
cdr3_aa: CASSGGTGRDGYTF

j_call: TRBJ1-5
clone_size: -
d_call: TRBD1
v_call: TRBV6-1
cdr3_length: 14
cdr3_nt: TGTGCCAGCACGGACAGGGCCGGCAATCAGCCCCAGCATTTT
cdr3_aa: CASTDRAGNQPQHF

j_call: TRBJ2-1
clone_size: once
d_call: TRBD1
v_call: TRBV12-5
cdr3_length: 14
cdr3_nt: TGTGCTAGTGGTTTACCCAGACAGGGCCGGGAGCAGTTCTTC
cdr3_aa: CASGLPRQGREQFF

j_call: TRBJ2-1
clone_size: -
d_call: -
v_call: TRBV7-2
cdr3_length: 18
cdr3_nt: TGTGCCAGCAGCCTACCAGACTGGACTGTGACGCCCTACAATGAGCAGTTCTTC
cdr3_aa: CASSLPDWTVTPYNEQFF

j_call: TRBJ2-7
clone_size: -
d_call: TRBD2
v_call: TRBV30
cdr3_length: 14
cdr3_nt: TGTGCCTGGAGTACGGGACTAGCGGGAGCGGGGCAGTACTTC
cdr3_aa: CAWSTGLAGAGQYF

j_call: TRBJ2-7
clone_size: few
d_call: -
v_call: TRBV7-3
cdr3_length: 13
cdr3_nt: TGTGCCAGCAGCCTACAGGACTCCTACGAGCAGTACTTC
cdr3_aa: CASSLQDSYEQYF

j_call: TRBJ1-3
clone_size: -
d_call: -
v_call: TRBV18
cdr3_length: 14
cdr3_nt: TGTGCCAGCTCACTACAGAGCTCTGGAAACACCATATATTTT
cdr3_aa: CASSLQSSGNTIYF

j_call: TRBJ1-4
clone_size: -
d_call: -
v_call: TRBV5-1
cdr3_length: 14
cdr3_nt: TGCGCCAGCAGCTTGACAGGGACCGATGAAAAACTGTTTTTT
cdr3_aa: CASSLTGTDEKLFF

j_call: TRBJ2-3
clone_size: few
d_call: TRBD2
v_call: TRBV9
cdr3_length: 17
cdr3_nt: TGTGCCAGCAGCGTAGGGGTGACTAGCGGGGCCCTCGATACGCAGTATTTT
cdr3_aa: CASSVGVTSGALDTQYF

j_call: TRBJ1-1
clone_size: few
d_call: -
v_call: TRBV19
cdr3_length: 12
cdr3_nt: TGTGCCACACTAGATAGGAACACTGAAGCTTTCTTT
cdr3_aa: CATLDRNTEAFF

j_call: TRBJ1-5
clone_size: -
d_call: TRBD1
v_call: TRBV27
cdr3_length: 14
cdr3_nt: TGTGCCAGCAGTTACCAGGGGGCCGATCAGCCCCAGCATTTT
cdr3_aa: CASSYQGADQPQHF

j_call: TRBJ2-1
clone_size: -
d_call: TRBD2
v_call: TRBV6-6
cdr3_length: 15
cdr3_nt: TGTGCCAGCATCCGGGGGGGTAGCTCCTACAATGAGCAGTTCTTC
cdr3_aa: CASIRGGSSYNEQFF

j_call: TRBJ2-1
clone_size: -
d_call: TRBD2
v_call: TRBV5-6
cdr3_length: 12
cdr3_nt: TGTGCCAGCAGCTCACTAGCGGGAGGGTTGTTCTTC
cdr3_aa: CASSSLAGGLFF

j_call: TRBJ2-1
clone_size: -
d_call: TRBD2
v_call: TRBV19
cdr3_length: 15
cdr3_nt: TGTGCCAGTAGTATAACCAGCGGGACTTACAATGAGCAGTTCTTC
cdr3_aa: CASSITSGTYNEQFF

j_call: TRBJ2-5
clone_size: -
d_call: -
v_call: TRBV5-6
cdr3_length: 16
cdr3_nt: TGTGCCAGCAGCCCTAACCCCCGGACAGACCAAGAGACCCAGTACTTC
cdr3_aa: CASSPNPRTDQETQYF

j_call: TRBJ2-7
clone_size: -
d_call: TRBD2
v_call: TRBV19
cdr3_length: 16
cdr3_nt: TGTGCCAGTAGTATTGCCACCGGGACTAGCGGGATGGAGCAGTACTTC
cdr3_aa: CASSIATGTSGMEQYF

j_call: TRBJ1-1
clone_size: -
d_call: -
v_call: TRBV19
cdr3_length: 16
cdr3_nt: TGTGCCAGTCGAACCCGCGGCTCCACCCCCAACACTGAAGCTTTCTTT
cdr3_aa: CASRTRGSTPNTEAFF

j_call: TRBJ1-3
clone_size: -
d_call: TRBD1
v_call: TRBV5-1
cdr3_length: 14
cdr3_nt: TGCGCCAGCAGCTCGGACAGGGGCAGCAACACCATATATTTT
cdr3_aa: CASSSDRGSNTIYF

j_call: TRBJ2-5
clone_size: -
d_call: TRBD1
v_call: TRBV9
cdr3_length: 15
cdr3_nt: TGTGCCAGCAGCGCGTCTGGGACAGAAGAAGAGACCCAGTACTTC
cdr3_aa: CASSASGTEEETQYF

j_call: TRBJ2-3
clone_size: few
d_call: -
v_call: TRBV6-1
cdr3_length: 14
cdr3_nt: TGTACCAGCAGTGAACTTAGCATCACAGATACGCAGTATTTT
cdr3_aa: CTSSELSITDTQYF

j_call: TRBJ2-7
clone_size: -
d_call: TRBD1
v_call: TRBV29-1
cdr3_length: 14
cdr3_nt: TGCAGCGTTGAATCCCGACAGGGGACCTACGAGCAGTACTTC
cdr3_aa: CSVESRQGTYEQYF

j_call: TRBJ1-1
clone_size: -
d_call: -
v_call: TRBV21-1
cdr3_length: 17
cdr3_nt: TGTGCCAGCAGCAAGATAGGGACAGGGCTTAGGTACACTGAAGCTTTCTTT
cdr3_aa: CASSKIGTGLRYTEAFF

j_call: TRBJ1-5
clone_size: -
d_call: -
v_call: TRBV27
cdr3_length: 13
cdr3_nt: TGTGCCAGCAGTTTACGGGGGAATCAGCCCCAGCATTTT
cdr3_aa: CASSLRGNQPQHF

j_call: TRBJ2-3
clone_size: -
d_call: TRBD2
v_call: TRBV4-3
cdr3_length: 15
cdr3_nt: TGCGCCAGCAGCCCGGGACTAGTGGGCACAGATACGCAGTATTTT
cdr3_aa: CASSPGLVGTDTQYF

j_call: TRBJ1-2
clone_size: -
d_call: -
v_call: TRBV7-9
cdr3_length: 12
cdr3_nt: TGTTCCAGCAGCTCCTCTGAGGTTGGCTACACCTTC
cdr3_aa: CSSSSSEVGYTF

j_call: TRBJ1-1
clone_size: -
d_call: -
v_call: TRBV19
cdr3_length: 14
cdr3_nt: TGTGCCAGTAGTATCCCCACAATGAACACTGAAGCTTTCTTT
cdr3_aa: CASSIPTMNTEAFF

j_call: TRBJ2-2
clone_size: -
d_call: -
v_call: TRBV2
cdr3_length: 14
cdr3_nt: TGTGCCAGCAAGAGGGACTCGAACACCGGGGAGCTGTTTTTT
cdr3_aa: CASKRDSNTGELFF

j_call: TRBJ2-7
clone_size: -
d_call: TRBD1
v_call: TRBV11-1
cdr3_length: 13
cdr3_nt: TGTGCCAGCAGCTCCGGACAGGGGGCAACGCAGTACTTC
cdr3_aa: CASSSGQGATQYF

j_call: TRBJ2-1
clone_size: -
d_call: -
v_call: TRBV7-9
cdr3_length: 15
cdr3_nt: TGTGCCAGCAGCCCAGAGGTTCGGATTCGGGATGAGCAGTTCTTC
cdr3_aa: CASSPEVRIRDEQFF

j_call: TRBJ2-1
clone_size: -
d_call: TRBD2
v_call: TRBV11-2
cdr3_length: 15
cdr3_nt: TGTGCCAGCAGCTCTGGACTAGCGGTGTACAATGAGCAGTTCTTC
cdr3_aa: CASSSGLAVYNEQFF

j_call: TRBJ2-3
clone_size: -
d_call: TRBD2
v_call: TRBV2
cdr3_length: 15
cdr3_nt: TGTGCCAGCCAAACTAGCGGGAGGCCGGGAGATACGCAGTATTTT
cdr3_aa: CASQTSGRPGDTQYF

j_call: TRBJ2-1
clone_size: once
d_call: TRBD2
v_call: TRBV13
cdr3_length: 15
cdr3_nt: TGTGCCAGCAGTTATACCGGGACTAGGGCGGGCGAGCAGTTCTTC
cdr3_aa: CASSYTGTRAGEQFF

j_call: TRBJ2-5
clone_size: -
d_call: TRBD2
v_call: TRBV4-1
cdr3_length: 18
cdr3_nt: TGCGCCAGCAGCCAAGATCGGGGGGGCGGACAGCCGGTGGAGACCCAGTACTTC
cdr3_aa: CASSQDRGGGQPVETQYF

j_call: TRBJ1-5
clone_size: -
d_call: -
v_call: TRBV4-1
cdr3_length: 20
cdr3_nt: TGCGCTAGCAGCCAAGATCGGGTGGGCAGGGTAATGGTAAGCAATCAGCCCCAGCATTTT
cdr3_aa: CASSQDRVGRVMVSNQPQHF

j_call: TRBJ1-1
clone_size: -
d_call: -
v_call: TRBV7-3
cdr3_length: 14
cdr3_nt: TGTGCCAGCAGCAAAACGGGGGAGGCCACTGAAGCTTTCTTT
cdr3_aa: CASSKTGEATEAFF

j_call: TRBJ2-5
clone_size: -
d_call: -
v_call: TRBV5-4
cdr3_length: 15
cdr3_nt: TGTGCCAGCAGCTTGATGGGGCGCGTCGAAGAGACCCAGTACTTC
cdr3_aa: CASSLMGRVEETQYF

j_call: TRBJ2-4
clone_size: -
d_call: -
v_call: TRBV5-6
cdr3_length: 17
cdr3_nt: TGTGCCAGCAGCTTGGTCGGTTTTCGTGGAGCCAAAAATATTCAGTACTTC
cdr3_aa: CASSLVGFRGAKNIQYF

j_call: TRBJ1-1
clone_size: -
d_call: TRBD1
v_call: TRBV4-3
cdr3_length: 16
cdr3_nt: TGCGCCAGCAGCCAAGCATATGGACAGGGGAACACTGAAGCTTTCTTT
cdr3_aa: CASSQAYGQGNTEAFF

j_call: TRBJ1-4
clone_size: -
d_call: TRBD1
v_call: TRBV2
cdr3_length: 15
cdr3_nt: TGTGCCAGCAGTGAAGAAGGACAGGGTAATGAAAAACTGTTTTTT
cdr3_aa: CASSEEGQGNEKLFF

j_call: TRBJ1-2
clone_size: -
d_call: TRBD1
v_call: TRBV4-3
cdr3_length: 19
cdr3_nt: TGCGCCAGCAGCCAAGATCAGGGGGCCAGGGTGGGGTGGCGCTATGGCTACACCTTC
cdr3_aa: CASSQDQGARVGWRYGYTF

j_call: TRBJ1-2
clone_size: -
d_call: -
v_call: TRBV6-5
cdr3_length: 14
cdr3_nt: TGTGCCAGCAGTCTAGGGGGGGGGCACTATGGCTACACCTTC
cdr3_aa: CASSLGGGHYGYTF

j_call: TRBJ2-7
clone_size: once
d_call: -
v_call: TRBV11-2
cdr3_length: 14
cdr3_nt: TGTGCCAGCAGCTTAGCTGCCGGGTCCTACGAGCAGTACTTC
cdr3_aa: CASSLAAGSYEQYF

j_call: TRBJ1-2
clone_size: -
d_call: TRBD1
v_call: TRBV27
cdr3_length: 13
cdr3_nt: TGTGCCAGTGGGGACAGGGGAAACTATGGCTACACCTTC
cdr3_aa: CASGDRGNYGYTF